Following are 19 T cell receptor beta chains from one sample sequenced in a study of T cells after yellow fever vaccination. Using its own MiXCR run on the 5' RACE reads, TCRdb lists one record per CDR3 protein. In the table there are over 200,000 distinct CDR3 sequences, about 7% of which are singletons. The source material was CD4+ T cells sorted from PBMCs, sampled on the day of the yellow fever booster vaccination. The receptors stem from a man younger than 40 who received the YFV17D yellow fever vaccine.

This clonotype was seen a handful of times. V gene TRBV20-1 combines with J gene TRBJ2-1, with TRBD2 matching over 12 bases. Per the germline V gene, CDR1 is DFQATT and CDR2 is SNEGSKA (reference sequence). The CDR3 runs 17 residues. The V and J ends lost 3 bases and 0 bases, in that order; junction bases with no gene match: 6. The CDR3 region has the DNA TGCAGTGCTAGGAGCCTAGCGGGAGGGATCTCCTACAATGAGCAGTTCTTC. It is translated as CSARSLAGGISYNEQFF.

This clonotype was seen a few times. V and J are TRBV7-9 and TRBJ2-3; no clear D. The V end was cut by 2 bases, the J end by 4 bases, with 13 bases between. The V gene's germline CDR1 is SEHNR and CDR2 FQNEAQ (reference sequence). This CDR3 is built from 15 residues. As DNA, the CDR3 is TGTGCCAGCAGCTTACCAGGAACTACTGCAGATACGCAGTATTTT. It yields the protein CASSLPGTTADTQYF. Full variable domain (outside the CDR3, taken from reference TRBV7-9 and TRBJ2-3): DTGVSQNPRHKITKRGQNVTFRCDPISEHNRLYWYRQTLGQGPEFLTYFQNEAQLEKSRLLSDRFSAERPKGSFSTLEIQRTEQGDSAMYLCASSLPGTTADTQYFGPGTRLTVL.

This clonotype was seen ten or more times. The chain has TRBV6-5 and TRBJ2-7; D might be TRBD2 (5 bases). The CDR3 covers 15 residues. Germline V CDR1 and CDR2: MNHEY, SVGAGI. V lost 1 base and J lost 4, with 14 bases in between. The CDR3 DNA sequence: TGTGCCAGCAGTTACTATAGCGACTTAGAGTACGAGCAGTACTTC. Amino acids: CASSYYSDLEYEQYF.

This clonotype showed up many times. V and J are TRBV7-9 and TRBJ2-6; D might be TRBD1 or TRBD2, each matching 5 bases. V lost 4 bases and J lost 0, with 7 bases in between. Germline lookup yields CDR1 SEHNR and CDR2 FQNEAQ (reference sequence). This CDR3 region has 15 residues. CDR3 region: CASSSGSSGANVLTF. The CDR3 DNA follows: TGTGCCAGCAGCTCAGGGAGCTCTGGGGCCAACGTCCTGACTTTC. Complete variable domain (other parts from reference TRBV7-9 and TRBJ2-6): DTGVSQNPRHKITKRGQNVTFRCDPISEHNRLYWYRQTLGQGPEFLTYFQNEAQLEKSRLLSDRFSAERPKGSFSTLEIQRTEQGDSAMYLCASSSGSSGANVLTFGAGSRLTVL.

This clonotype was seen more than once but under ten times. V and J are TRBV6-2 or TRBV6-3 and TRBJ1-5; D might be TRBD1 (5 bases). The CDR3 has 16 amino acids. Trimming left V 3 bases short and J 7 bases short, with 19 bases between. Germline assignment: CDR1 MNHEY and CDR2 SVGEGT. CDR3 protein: CASSYPGTREGQPQHF. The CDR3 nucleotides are TGTGCCAGCAGTTATCCCGGGACCCGGGAGGGGCAGCCCCAGCATTTT.

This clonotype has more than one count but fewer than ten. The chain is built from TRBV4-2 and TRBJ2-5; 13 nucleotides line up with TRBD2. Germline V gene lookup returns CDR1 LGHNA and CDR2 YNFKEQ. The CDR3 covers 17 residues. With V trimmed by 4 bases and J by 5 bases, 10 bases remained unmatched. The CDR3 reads CASSLEPATSGGETQYF. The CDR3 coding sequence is TGTGCCAGCAGCCTCGAACCGGCGACTAGCGGGGGGGAGACCCAGTACTTC.

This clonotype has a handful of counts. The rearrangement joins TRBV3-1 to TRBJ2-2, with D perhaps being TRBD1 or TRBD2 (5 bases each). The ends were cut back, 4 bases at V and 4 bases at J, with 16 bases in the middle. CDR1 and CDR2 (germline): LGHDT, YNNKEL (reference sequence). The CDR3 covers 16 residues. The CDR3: CASSLGPSGGTGELFF. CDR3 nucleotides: TGTGCCAGCAGCCTGGGACCTAGTGGGGGCACCGGGGAGCTGTTTTTT.

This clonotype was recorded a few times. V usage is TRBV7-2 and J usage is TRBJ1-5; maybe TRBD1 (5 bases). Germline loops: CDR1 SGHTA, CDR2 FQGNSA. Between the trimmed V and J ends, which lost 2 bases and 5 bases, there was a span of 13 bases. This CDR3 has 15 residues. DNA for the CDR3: TGTGCCAGCAGCTTAAGGAGTGGGACGGATCAGCCCCAGCATTTT. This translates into CASSLRSGTDQPQHF.

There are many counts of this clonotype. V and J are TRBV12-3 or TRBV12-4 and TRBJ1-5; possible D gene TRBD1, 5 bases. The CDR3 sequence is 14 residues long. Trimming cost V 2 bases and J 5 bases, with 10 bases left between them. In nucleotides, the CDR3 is TGTGCCAGCAGTTTACGTCGCAGGGATCAGCCCCAGCATTTT. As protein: CASSLRRRDQPQHF.

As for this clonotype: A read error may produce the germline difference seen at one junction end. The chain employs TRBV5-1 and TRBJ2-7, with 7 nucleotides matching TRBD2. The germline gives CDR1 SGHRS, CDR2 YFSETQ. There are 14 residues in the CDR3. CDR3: CSSNLGGSEYEQYF. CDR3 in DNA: TGCTCCAGTAATTTAGGCGGGAGCGAGTACGAGCAGTACTTC.

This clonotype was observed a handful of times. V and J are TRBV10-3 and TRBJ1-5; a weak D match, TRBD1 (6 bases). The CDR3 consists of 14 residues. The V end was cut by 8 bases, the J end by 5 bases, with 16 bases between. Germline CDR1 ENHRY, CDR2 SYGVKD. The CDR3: CAISRTAGDQPQHF. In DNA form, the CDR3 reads TGTGCCATCTCGCGAACCGCAGGGGATCAGCCCCAGCATTTT.

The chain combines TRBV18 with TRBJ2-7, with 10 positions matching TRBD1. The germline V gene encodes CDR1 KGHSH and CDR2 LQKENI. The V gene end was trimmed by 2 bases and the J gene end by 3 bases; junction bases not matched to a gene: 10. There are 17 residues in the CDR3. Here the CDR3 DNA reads TGTGCCAGCTCACCAGGAACCGGGACAGGGGTAGGCTACGAGCAGTACTTC. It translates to CASSPGTGTGVGYEQYF.

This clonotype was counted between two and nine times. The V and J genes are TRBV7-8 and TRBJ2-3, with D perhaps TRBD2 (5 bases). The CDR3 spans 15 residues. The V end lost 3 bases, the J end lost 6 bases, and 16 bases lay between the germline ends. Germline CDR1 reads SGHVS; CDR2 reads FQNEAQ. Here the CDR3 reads CASSFRTGNKDTQYF. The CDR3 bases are TGTGCCAGCAGCTTCAGGACTGGAAATAAGGATACGCAGTATTTT.

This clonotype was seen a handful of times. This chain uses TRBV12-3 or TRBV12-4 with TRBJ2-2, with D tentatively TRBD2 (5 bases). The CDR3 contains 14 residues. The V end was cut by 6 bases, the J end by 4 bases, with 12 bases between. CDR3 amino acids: CASRRLWGTGELFF. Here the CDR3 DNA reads TGTGCCAGCAGACGACTATGGGGCACCGGGGAGCTGTTTTTT.

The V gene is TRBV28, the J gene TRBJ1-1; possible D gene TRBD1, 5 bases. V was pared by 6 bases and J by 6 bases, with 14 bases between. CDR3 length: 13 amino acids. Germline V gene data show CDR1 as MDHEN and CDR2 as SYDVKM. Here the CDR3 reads CASSWGGKAEAFF. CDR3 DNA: TGTGCCAGCAGCTGGGGGGGAAAGGCTGAAGCTTTCTTT.

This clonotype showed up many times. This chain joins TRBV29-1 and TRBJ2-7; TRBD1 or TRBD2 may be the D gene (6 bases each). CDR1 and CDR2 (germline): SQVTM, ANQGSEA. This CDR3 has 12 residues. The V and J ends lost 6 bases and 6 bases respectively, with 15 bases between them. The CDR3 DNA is TGCAGCGTGAGCAGGGGAGGAGGCGAGCAGTACTTC. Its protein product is CSVSRGGGEQYF.

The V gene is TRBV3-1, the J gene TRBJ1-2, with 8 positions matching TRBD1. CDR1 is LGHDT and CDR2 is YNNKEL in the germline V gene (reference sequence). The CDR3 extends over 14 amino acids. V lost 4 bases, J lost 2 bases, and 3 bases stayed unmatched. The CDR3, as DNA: TGTGCCAGCAGCCGGCGACAGGGGAACTATGGCTACACCTTC. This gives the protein CASSRRQGNYGYTF.

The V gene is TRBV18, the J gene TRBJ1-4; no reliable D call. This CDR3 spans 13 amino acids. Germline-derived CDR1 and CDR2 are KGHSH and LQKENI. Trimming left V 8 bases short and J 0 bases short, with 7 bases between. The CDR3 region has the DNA TGTGCCAGCCAACCAACAACTAATGAAAAACTGTTTTTT. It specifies CASQPTTNEKLFF. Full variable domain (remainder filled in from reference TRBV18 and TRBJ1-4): NAGVMQNPRHLVRRRGQEARLRCSPMKGHSHVYWYRQLPEEGLKFMVYLQKENIIDESGMPKERFSAEFPKEGPSILRIQQVVRGDSAAYFCASQPTTNEKLFFGSGTQLSVL.

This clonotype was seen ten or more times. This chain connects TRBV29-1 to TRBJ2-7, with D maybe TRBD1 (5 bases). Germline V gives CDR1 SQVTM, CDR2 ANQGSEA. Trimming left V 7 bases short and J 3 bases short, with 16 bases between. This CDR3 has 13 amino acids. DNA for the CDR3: TGCAGCGGGCTGACAGCCCATAACTACGAGCAGTACTTC. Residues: CSGLTAHNYEQYF.